These 21 T cell receptor beta chains were all obtained from the same sample, sequenced in a study of blood T cell repertoires in COVID-19. The method was immunoSEQ multiplex PCR; TCRdb's version includes in-frame clones alone and lacks a portion of them. The sample has about 200,000 clones; 88% are singletons. Sequenced: peripheral blood. The receptors were sampled from a man between 35 and 55 years old with active or convalescent COVID-19.

This sequence joins TRBV4-3 and TRBJ1-5; TRBD1 is a possible D gene (5 bases). Per the germline V gene, CDR1 is LGHNA and CDR2 is YSLEER. V was cut by 1 base and J by 5 bases, with 12 bases left in between. The CDR3 runs to 15 residues. The CDR3 sequence is CASSQVWGRDQPQHF. CDR3 sequence (DNA): TGCGCCAGCAGCCAAGTGTGGGGCAGGGATCAGCCCCAGCATTTT.

The genes are TRBV5-1 and TRBJ2-1, with TRBD2 matching over 10 bases. The CDR3 totals 14 residues. V gave up 7 bases and J gave up 7 bases; unmatched junction bases: 8. Per germline, CDR1 SGHRS and CDR2 YFSETQ. The CDR3 DNA reads as TGCGCCAGCGGGTCTAGCGGGAGTGCAAATGAGCAGTTCTTC. This translates into CASGSSGSANEQFF. Full variable domain (outside the CDR3, taken from reference TRBV5-1 and TRBJ2-1): KAGVTQTPRYLIKTRGQQVTLSCSPISGHRSVSWYQQTPGQGLQFLFEYFSETQRNKGNFPGRFSGRQFSNSRSEMNVSTLELGDSALYLCASGSSGSANEQFFGPGTRLTVL.

The chain is built from TRBV19 and TRBJ2-1, with TRBD2 identical over 8 bases. Trimming cost V 3 bases and J 10 bases; bases outside gene matches: 8. Germline CDR1 and CDR2: LNHDA and SQIVND (reference sequence). This CDR3 contains 14 residues. This CDR3 is CASSIMAGGQEQFF. CDR3 DNA sequence: TGTGCCAGTAGTATTATGGCGGGAGGACAGGAGCAGTTCTTC.

The chain has TRBV7-2 and TRBJ1-1; TRBD1 is a possible D gene (6 bases). Germline-derived CDR1 and CDR2 are SGHTA and FQGNSA. V lost 5 bases and J lost 5, with 15 bases in between. The CDR3 loop spans 14 amino acids. CDR3 sequence (DNA): TGTGCCAGCAGCCACCAAGGGGGTAGAACTGAAGCTTTCTTT. This sequence encodes CASSHQGGRTEAFF.

The chain has TRBV5-6 and TRBJ2-5; 10 bases match TRBD1. CDR3 size: 17 residues. The germline CDR1 and CDR2 sequences are SGHDT and YYEEEE. The V and J ends lost 0 bases and 5 bases, in that order; junction bases with no gene match: 10. The CDR3 loop is CASSLVRPGQGLETQYF. The CDR3 nucleotides read TGTGCCAGCAGCTTGGTTCGCCCGGGACAGGGGTTGGAGACCCAGTACTTC.

V usage is TRBV5-1 and J usage is TRBJ1-3; TRBD1 aligns across 7 bases. The CDR3 runs to 14 residues. Germline V gene lookup returns CDR1 SGHRS and CDR2 YFSETQ. J lost 8 bases, V lost 0 bases, and 5 bases had no gene match. The CDR3 loop reads CASSLDRGRDTIYF. The DNA of the CDR3 is TGCGCCAGCAGCTTGGACAGGGGAAGGGACACCATATATTTT.

The chain joins TRBV7-6 to TRBJ2-4; TRBD1 matches at 10 bases. The CDR3 sequence is 16 residues long. V lost 5 bases, J lost 9 bases, and 13 bases stayed unmatched. Looked up from germline, CDR1 is SGHVS and CDR2 is FNYEAQ. For the CDR3, the DNA is TGTGCCAGCAGCGAAGCGACCGGGACAGGGGAAGGCATTCAGTACTTC. Its translation is CASSEATGTGEGIQYF.

J is TRBJ1-2 and V is TRBV15; TRBD1 matches 9 bases. From germline, CDR1 is LNHNV and CDR2 YYDKDF (reference sequence). The V and J ends lost 0 bases and 5 bases, in that order; junction bases with no gene match: 7. The CDR3 consists of 16 residues. CDR3 sequence reads: CATSRDGDRGRYGYTF. The CDR3 DNA reads as TGTGCCACCAGCAGAGATGGTGACAGGGGGAGGTATGGCTACACCTTC.

This chain uses TRBV19 with TRBJ1-5; 9 nucleotides match TRBD1. V shed 5 bases and J 2 bases; nucleotides not matched to a gene: 7. The CDR3 runs 16 residues. Germline values: CDR1 LNHDA, CDR2 SQIVND (reference sequence). Here the CDR3 DNA reads TGTGCCAGTAGTGTGACAGGGGGTAGAGGCAATCAGCCCCAGCATTTT. Translated, it gives CASSVTGGRGNQPQHF.

The V call is TRBV28, the J call TRBJ2-7; the match to TRBD1 covers 11 bases. CDR3 length: 18 residues. Germline V lookup: CDR1 MDHEN, CDR2 SYDVKM. V shed 6 bases and J 4 bases; nucleotides not matched to a gene: 17. CDR3 coding DNA: TGTGCCAGCAGCCACCTGGGACAGGGGGTGCTTTGGGAGTACGAGCAGTACTTC. Its protein product is CASSHLGQGVLWEYEQYF.

CDR3 nucleotide sequence: TGTGCCAGCTCGTTACTAGCGGGAGACGTATCAAACACCGGGGAGCTGTTTTTT. It translates to CASSLLAGDVSNTGELFF. This chain joins TRBV18 and TRBJ2-2; TRBD2 aligns across 11 bases. Germline-derived CDR1 and CDR2 are KGHSH and LQKENI. CDR3 length: 18 amino acids. The ends lost 6 bases at V and 2 bases at J; junction bases unmatched: 11.

The chain's CDR3 is CASSPGQQNNEQFF. In DNA form, the CDR3 reads TGTGCCAGCAGTCCGGGACAGCAGAACAATGAGCAGTTCTTC. The chain combines TRBV7-8 with TRBJ2-1; TRBD1 aligns across 7 bases. The CDR3 sequence is 14 residues long. Trimming cost V 6 bases and J 5 bases; bases outside gene matches: 7. CDR1 and CDR2 (germline): SGHVS, FQNEAQ. The full variable domain, with the rest looked up from reference TRBV7-8 and TRBJ2-1, is GAGVSQSPRYKVAKRGQDVALRCDPISGHVSLFWYQQALGQGPEFLTYFQNEAQLDKSGLPSDRFFAERPEGSVSTLKIQRTQQEDSAVYLCASSPGQQNNEQFFGPGTRLTVL.

J is TRBJ1-2 and V is TRBV19, with TRBD1 as a possible D gene (5 bases). Germline CDR1 reads LNHDA; CDR2 reads SQIVND (reference sequence). V was trimmed by 3 bases and J by 7 bases, leaving 15 bases between them. The CDR3 runs 14 residues. This chain's CDR3 is CASSMSRGLRGYTF. The CDR3 region has the DNA TGTGCCAGTAGTATGTCAAGGGGTTTACGTGGCTACACCTTC.

The rearrangement links TRBV4-1 to TRBJ2-5; 12 nucleotides line up with TRBD2. Per germline, CDR1 MGHRA and CDR2 YSYEKL. V lost 4 bases, J lost 5 bases, and 8 bases stayed unmatched. There are 16 residues in the CDR3. Here the CDR3 reads CASSPPSGGASETQYF. CDR3 nucleotide sequence: TGCGCCAGCAGCCCACCTAGCGGGGGGGCCTCGGAGACCCAGTACTTC.

This clone was detected once. J is TRBJ2-5 and V is TRBV15, with TRBD1 matching 7 bases. CDR1 LNHNV and CDR2 YYDKDF come from the germline V gene (reference sequence). The CDR3 sequence is 16 residues long. With 9 bases clipped from V and 3 bases from J, the junction kept 16 bases outside the gene matches. In DNA, the CDR3 is TGTGCCACAATTCCGCAAGGGGGCCGATTAGAAGAGACCCAGTACTTC. This codes for CATIPQGGRLEETQYF.

V gene TRBV28 combines with J gene TRBJ2-2; a possible D gene is TRBD1 (6 bases). V gave up 5 bases and J gave up 6 bases, with 16 bases separating them. The CDR3 is made up of 15 amino acids. Germline V gene lookup returns CDR1 MDHEN and CDR2 SYDVKM. The CDR3 coding sequence is TGTGCCAGCAGTGACAGGAATCCGTGGGCCGGGGAGCTGTTTTTT. Translated: CASSDRNPWAGELFF. Complete variable domain (other parts from reference TRBV28 and TRBJ2-2): DVKVTQSSRYLVKRTGEKVFLECVQDMDHENMFWYRQDPGLGLRLIYFSYDVKMKEKGDIPEGYSVSREKKERFSLILESASTNQTSMYLCASSDRNPWAGELFFGEGSRLTVL.

The chain recombines TRBV9 with TRBJ1-5; 8 positions agree with TRBD1. J gave up 5 bases and V 5 bases, and 15 bases lay outside the gene matches. The CDR3 consists of 17 residues. From germline, CDR1 is SGDLS and CDR2 YYNGEE. Here the CDR3 reads CASSGKPQGEMDQPQHF. The CDR3 coding sequence is TGTGCCAGCAGTGGGAAACCACAGGGGGAGATGGATCAGCCCCAGCATTTT.

This chain uses TRBV4-1 with TRBJ2-3; 11 bases line up with TRBD1. V trimming: 5 bases; J trimming: 0 bases; junction bases outside the gene matches: 7. CDR3 length equals 17 residues. Germline V CDR1 and CDR2: MGHRA, YSYEKL. The CDR3 bases are TGCGCCAGCAGCACTAGGGACAGGGGGTATAGCACAGATACGCAGTATTTT. Protein product: CASSTRDRGYSTDTQYF.

The J gene is TRBJ2-3, the V gene TRBV6-5, with 7 positions matching TRBD2. The CDR3 is 15 amino acids. CDR1 MNHEY and CDR2 SVGAGI come from the germline V gene. The ends lost 4 bases at V and 6 bases at J; junction bases unmatched: 10. In DNA form, the CDR3 reads TGTGCCAGCAGTTCACTCGGACTAGGGGAGGATACGCAGTATTTT. It translates to CASSSLGLGEDTQYF.

This rearrangement joins TRBV11-3 to TRBJ2-5; possibly TRBD1 for D (6 bases). Germline lookup yields CDR1 SGHNT and CDR2 YENEEA. This CDR3 comprises 13 residues. The V end lost 5 bases, the J end lost 4 bases, and 11 bases lay between the germline ends. CDR3 nucleotides: TGTGCCAGCAGCGCCCAGGGGCGAGAGACCCAGTACTTC. It codes for CASSAQGRETQYF.

The chain couples TRBV7-6 to TRBJ2-2, with D perhaps matching TRBD2 (7 bases). Germline-derived CDR1 and CDR2 are SGHVS and FNYEAQ. The V and J ends lost 5 bases and 1 base respectively, with 14 bases between them. The length of the CDR3 is 16 residues. The CDR3 sequence: CASSPGEGQNTGELFF. The CDR3 bases are TGTGCCAGCAGCCCAGGGGAGGGCCAGAACACCGGGGAGCTGTTTTTT. Complete variable domain (other parts from reference TRBV7-6 and TRBJ2-2): GAGVSQSPRYKVTKRGQDVALRCDPISGHVSLYWYRQALGQGPEFLTYFNYEAQQDKSGLPNDRFSAERPEGSISTLTIQRTEQRDSAMYRCASSPGEGQNTGELFFGEGSRLTVL.